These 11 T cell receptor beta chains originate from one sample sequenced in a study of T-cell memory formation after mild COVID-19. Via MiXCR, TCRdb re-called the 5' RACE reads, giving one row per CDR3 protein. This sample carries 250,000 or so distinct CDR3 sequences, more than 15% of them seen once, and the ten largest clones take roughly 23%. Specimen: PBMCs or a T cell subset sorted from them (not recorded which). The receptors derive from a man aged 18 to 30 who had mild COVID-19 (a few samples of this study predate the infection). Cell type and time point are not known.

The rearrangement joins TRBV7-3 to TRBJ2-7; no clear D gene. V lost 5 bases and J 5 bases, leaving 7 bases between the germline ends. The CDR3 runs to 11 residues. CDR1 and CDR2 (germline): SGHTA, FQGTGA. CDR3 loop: CASSLWNEQYF. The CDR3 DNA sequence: TGTGCCAGCAGCCTCTGGAACGAGCAGTACTTC.

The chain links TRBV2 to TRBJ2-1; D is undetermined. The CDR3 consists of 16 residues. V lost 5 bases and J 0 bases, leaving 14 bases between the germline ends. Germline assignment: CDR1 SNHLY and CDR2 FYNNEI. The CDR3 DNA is TGTGCCAGCAGTTTTTCGTCCCCTAGCTCCTACAATGAGCAGTTCTTC. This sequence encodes CASSFSSPSSYNEQFF. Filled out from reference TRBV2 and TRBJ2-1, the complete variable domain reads EPEVTQTPSHQVTQMGQEVILRCVPISNHLYFYWYRQILGQKVEFLVSFYNNEISEKSEIFDDQFSVERPDGSNFTLKIRSTKLEDSAMYFCASSFSSPSSYNEQFFGPGTRLTVL.

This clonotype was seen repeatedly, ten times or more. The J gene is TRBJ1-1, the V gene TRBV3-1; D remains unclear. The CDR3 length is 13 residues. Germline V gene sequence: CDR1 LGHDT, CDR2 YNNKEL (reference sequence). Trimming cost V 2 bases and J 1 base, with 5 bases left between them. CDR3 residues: CASSQRQNTEAFF. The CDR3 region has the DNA TGTGCCAGCAGCCAACGCCAGAACACTGAAGCTTTCTTT.

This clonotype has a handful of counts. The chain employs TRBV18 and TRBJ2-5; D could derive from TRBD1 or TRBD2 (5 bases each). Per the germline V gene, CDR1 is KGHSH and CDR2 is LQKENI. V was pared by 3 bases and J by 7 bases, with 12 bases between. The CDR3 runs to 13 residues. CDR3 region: CASSPGTPRTQYF. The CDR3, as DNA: TGTGCCAGCTCACCTGGGACCCCCAGGACCCAGTACTTC.

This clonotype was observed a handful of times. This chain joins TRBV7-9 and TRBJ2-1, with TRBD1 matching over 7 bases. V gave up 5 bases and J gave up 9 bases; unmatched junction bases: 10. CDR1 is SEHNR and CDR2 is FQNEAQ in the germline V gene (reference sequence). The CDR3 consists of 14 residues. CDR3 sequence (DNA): TGTGCCAGCAGCGTCCCGACAGGGTCGGTTGAGCAGTTCTTC. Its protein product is CASSVPTGSVEQFF.

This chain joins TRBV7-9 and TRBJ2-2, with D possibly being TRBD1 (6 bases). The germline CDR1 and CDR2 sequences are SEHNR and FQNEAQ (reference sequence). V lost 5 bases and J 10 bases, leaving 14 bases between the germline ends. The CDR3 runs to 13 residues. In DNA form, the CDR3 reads TGTGCCAGCAGCCTCCATGGGGGCGAGGAGCTGTTTTTT. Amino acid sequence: CASSLHGGEELFF.

The chain's CDR3 is CASSLDEQLVQYF. The CDR3, as DNA: TGTGCCAGCAGCTTAGATGAGCAACTCGTGCAGTACTTC. The chain links TRBV11-2 to TRBJ2-7; D remains unclear. Germline values: CDR1 SGHAT, CDR2 FQNNGV. The ends were cut back, 0 bases at V and 9 bases at J, with 12 bases in the middle. The length of the CDR3 is 13 residues.

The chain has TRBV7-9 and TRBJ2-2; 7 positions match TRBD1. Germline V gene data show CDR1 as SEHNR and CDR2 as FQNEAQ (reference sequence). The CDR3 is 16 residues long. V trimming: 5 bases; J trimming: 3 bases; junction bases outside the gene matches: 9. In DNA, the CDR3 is TGTGCCAGCAGCCCACCAATAGGGGGCGACACCGGGGAGCTGTTTTTT. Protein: CASSPPIGGDTGELFF.

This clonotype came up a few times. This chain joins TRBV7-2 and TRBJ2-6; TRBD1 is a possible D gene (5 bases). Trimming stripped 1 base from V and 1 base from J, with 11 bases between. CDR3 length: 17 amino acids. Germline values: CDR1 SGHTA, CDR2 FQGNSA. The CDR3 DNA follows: TGTGCCAGCAGCTTAGGACAGTTACGGTCTGGGGCCAACGTCCTGACTTTC. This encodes CASSLGQLRSGANVLTF.

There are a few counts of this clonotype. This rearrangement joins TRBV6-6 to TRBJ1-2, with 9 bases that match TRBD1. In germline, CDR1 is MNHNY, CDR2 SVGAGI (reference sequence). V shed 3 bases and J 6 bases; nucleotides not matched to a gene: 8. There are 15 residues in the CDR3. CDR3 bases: TGTGCCAGCAGTTATCAGACCGGGACAGGGAATGGCTACACCTTC. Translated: CASSYQTGTGNGYTF.

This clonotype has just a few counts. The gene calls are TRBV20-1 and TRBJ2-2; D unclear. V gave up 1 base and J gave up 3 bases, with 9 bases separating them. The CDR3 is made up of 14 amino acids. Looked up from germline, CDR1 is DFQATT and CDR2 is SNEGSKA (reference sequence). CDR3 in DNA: TGCAGTGCTAGAGTGCCGGGCCACACCGGGGAGCTGTTTTTT. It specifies CSARVPGHTGELFF.